This T cell receptor (beta chain) was identified in a study of blood T cell repertoires in COVID-19. V trimming: 5 bases; J trimming: 1 base; junction bases outside the gene matches: 8. The CDR3 has 16 residues. Germline CDR1 and CDR2: SEHNR and FQNEAQ (reference sequence). Some clones are missing from TCRdb's copy, which holds only in-frame ones; the method was immunoSEQ multiplex PCR. The table lists around 86,000 clones, 75% to 90% of them singletons. The sample taken for sequencing was peripheral blood. The TCR was taken from a man of 80 years or more with acute or convalescent COVID-19. The rearrangement links TRBV7-9 to TRBJ1-1; 9 bases line up with TRBD1. The CDR3 loop reads CASSPRTGATNTEAFF. Written as DNA, the CDR3 is TGTGCCAGCAGCCCGCGGACAGGGGCGACGAACACTGAAGCTTTCTTT.